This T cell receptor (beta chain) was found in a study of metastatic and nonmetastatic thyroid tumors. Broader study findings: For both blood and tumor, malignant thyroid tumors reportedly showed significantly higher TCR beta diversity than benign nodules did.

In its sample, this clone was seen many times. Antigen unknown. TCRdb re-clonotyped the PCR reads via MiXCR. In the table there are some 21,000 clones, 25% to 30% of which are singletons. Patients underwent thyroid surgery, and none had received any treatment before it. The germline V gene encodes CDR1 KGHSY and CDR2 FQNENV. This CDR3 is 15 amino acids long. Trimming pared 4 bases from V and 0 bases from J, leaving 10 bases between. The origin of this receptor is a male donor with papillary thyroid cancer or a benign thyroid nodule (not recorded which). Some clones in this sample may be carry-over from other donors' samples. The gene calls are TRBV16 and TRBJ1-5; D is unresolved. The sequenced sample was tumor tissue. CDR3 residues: CASSPLRNSNQPQHF. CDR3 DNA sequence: TGTGCCAGCAGCCCCCTTAGGAATAGCAATCAGCCCCAGCATTTT. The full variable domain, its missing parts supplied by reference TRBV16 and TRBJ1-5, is GEEVAQTPKHLVRGEGQKAKLYCAPIKGHSYVFWYQQVLKNEFKFLISFQNENVFDETGMPKERFSAKCLPNSPCSLEIQATKLEDSAVYFCASSPLRNSNQPQHFGDGTRLSIL.